This record concerns one T cell receptor beta chain sequence. Germline loops: CDR1 SGHNT, CDR2 YYREEE (reference sequence). This CDR3 is built from 16 residues. V was pared by 4 bases and J by 3 bases, with 18 bases between. The data originate from a study of blood T cell repertoires in COVID-19. Study overall: Researchers got acute and convalescent COVID-19 samples from the United States, Italy and Spain.

The authors' processing: Reference gene primer amplification yielded estimated nucleated cell counts. The protocol was immunoSEQ multiplex PCR, while the TCRdb copy is restricted to in-frame clones and leaves out a portion. The DNA gave D and trimming, while V, J and clone size come from that table. The sample has under 250,000 clones, more than 65% seen once; the top ten hold 7.5% to 9%. The receptor's source is a woman aged 80 or older with acute or convalescent COVID-19. Sequenced: peripheral blood. The V gene is TRBV5-4, the J gene TRBJ2-3, with D maybe TRBD2 (7 bases). The CDR3, as DNA: TGTGCCAGCAGCCTTAGGACTAGAGGGGGAACAGATACGCAGTATTTT. Translated: CASSLRTRGGTDTQYF.